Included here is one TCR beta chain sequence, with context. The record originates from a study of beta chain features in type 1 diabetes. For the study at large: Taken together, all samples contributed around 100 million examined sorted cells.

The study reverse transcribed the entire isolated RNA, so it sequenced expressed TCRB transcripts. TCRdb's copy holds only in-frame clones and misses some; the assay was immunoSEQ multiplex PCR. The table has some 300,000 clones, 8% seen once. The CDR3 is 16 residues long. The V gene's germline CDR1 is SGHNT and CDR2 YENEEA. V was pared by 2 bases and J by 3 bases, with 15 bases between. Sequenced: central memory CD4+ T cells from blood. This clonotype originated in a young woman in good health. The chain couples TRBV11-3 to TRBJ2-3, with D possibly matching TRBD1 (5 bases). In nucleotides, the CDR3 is TGTGCCAGCAGCTTATCGTCGGCAGGGTGGACAGATACGCAGTATTTT. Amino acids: CASSLSSAGWTDTQYF. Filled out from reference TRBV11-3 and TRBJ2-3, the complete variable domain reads EAGVVQSPRYKIIEKKQPVAFWCNPISGHNTLYWYLQNLGQGPELLIRYENEEAVDDSQLPKDRFSAERLKGVDSTLKIQPAELGDSAVYLCASSLSSAGWTDTQYFGPGTRLTVL.